These 29 T cell receptor beta chains share one sample of origin, sequenced in a study of T cell changes during pregnancy in multiple sclerosis. Clones were read by immunoSEQ multiplex PCR, and TCRdb kept only the in-frame ones, dropping some. This sample has 50,000 to 75,000 clones, with about 92% found just once. Sequencing was performed on peripheral blood, taken in the first trimester of pregnancy. These receptors originate from a female donor in good health, enrolled as a control in a pregnancy study.

This clone has more than one count but fewer than ten. V is TRBV9 and J is TRBJ1-1; D is unclear. V dropped 4 bases and J dropped 0 bases, with 13 bases sitting between them. The CDR3 is made up of 15 amino acids. Germline-derived CDR1 and CDR2 are SGDLS and YYNGEE. The CDR3 is CASSTLPQLNTEAFF. The CDR3 coding sequence is TGTGCCAGCAGCACCTTGCCCCAGTTGAACACTGAAGCTTTCTTT. The entire variable domain, with the rest obtained from reference TRBV9 and TRBJ1-1, is as follows: DSGVTQTPKHLITATGQRVTLRCSPRSGDLSVYWYQQSLDQGLQFLIQYYNGEERAKGNILERFSAQQFPDLHSELNLSSLELGDSALYFCASSTLPQLNTEAFFGQGTRLTVV.

The V and J genes are TRBV7-7 and TRBJ2-7, with 9 bases aligning to TRBD2. The ends lost 2 bases at V and 7 bases at J; junction bases unmatched: 9. The CDR3 covers 15 residues. Germline-derived CDR1 and CDR2 are SSHAT and FNYEAQ (reference sequence). The CDR3 reads CASSLSSGAYEEQYF. In nucleotides, the CDR3 is TGTGCCAGCAGCTTATCTAGCGGGGCTTACGAGGAGCAGTACTTC.

V is TRBV6-5 and J is TRBJ1-1; the match to TRBD1 covers 9 bases. V was pared by 4 bases and J by 1 base, with 4 bases of the junction left unmatched. Germline-derived CDR1 and CDR2 are MNHEY and SVGAGI. The CDR3 loop spans 15 amino acids. The CDR3 coding sequence is TGTGCCAGCAGTTCCTGGGACAGGGCGAACACTGAAGCTTTCTTT. It translates to CASSSWDRANTEAFF.

The rearrangement joins TRBV28 to TRBJ2-7; 11 nucleotides line up with TRBD2. V gave up 6 bases and J gave up 10 bases; unmatched junction bases: 5. In germline, CDR1 is MDHEN, CDR2 SYDVKM. The CDR3 covers 12 residues. CDR3 DNA: TGTGCCAGCAGCCTAGCGGGAGGCCCTCAGTACTTC. It codes for CASSLAGGPQYF.

This chain joins TRBV2 and TRBJ1-3; tentatively, D is TRBD1 (5 bases). Germline CDR1 SNHLY, CDR2 FYNNEI. This CDR3 spans 15 amino acids. V shed 5 bases and J shed 7 bases, with 18 bases lying between them. The CDR3 sequence is CASSRVAQGTNTIYF. For the CDR3, the DNA is TGTGCCAGCAGTCGCGTAGCCCAGGGAACGAACACCATATATTTT.

This clone was seen more than once but under ten times. The rearrangement joins TRBV30 to TRBJ1-4; D unclear. Germline V gene sequence: CDR1 GTSNPN, CDR2 SVGIG (reference sequence). This CDR3 is built from 11 residues. The germline V and J ends were trimmed by 3 bases and 14 bases, with 13 bases remaining between them. CDR3 loop: CAWRIGERLFF. CDR3 coding DNA: TGTGCCTGGAGAATCGGAGAAAGGCTGTTTTTT.

V gene TRBV27 combines with J gene TRBJ1-1, with 12 bases identical to TRBD1. With V trimmed by 0 bases and J by 7 bases, 6 bases remained unmatched. The CDR3 loop spans 16 amino acids. Germline lookup yields CDR1 MNHEY and CDR2 SMNVEV (reference sequence). In DNA, the CDR3 is TGTGCCAGCAGTTTATCCGGGACAGGGGGCCGGGGTGAAGCTTTCTTT. Its translation: CASSLSGTGGRGEAFF.

This clone was recorded only once. The chain carries TRBV7-8 and TRBJ2-5, with D possibly being TRBD1 (6 bases). In germline, CDR1 is SGHVS, CDR2 FQNEAQ. The CDR3 extends over 13 amino acids. V lost 4 bases to trimming and J lost 4 bases, with 10 bases between them. In DNA form, the CDR3 reads TGTGCCAGCAGCTCCCAAGGGGGAGAGACCCAGTACTTC. It specifies CASSSQGGETQYF. Together with reference TRBV7-8 and TRBJ2-5, the CDR3 gives the full variable domain: GAGVSQSPRYKVAKRGQDVALRCDPISGHVSLFWYQQALGQGPEFLTYFQNEAQLDKSGLPSDRFFAERPEGSVSTLKIQRTQQEDSAVYLCASSSQGGETQYFGPGTRLLVL.

This rearrangement joins TRBV19 to TRBJ1-2; a weak D match, TRBD1 (5 bases). The length of the CDR3 is 13 residues. Germline V CDR1 and CDR2: LNHDA, SQIVND (reference sequence). Trimming took 0 bases from V and 8 from J, leaving 10 bases between them. DNA for the CDR3: TGTGCCAGTAGTATAGATCAGGGTGGGGGCTACACCTTC. It translates to CASSIDQGGGYTF.

This sequence joins TRBV7-2 and TRBJ2-3, with D hard to call. This CDR3 spans 13 amino acids. Trimming took 5 bases from V and 5 from J, leaving 11 bases between them. Germline loops: CDR1 SGHTA, CDR2 FQGNSA. The CDR3 DNA is TGTGCCAGCAGCCGTTCTAGAGGAGATACGCAGTATTTT. Its translation: CASSRSRGDTQYF. Full variable domain (outside the CDR3, taken from reference TRBV7-2 and TRBJ2-3): GAGVSQSPSNKVTEKGKDVELRCDPISGHTALYWYRQSLGQGLEFLIYFQGNSAPDKSGLPSDRFSAERTGGSVSTLTIQRTQQEDSAVYLCASSRSRGDTQYFGPGTRLTVL.

The chain carries TRBV5-4 and TRBJ2-5; D remains ambiguous. This CDR3 has 12 residues. The V end lost 1 base, the J end lost 2 bases, and 3 bases lay between the germline ends. Germline-derived CDR1 and CDR2 are SGHNT and YYREEE (reference sequence). CDR3 amino acids: CASSLPQETQYF. The CDR3, as DNA: TGTGCCAGCAGCTTGCCTCAAGAGACCCAGTACTTC.

This chain uses TRBV9 with TRBJ2-7; 8 bases fit TRBD1. This CDR3 is 18 amino acids long. The V segment lost 4 bases and the J segment 3 bases; nucleotides outside the gene matches: 18. The germline CDR1 and CDR2 sequences are SGDLS and YYNGEE. Here the CDR3 DNA reads TGTGCCAGCAGCCCCCGACAGGGGTTGGGGATTAGGGTCTACGAGCAGTACTTC. Translating gives CASSPRQGLGIRVYEQYF.

The V gene is TRBV9, the J gene TRBJ2-1; D is ambiguous. Trimming removed 6 bases from V and 0 bases from J, with 13 bases in between. CDR1 and CDR2 from the germline V gene are SGDLS and YYNGEE. The CDR3 contains 15 residues. CDR3 amino acids: CASTVSPSSYNEQFF. The CDR3 nucleotides read TGTGCCAGCACGGTAAGCCCGAGCTCCTACAATGAGCAGTTCTTC.

The chain recombines TRBV2 with TRBJ2-1; D perhaps matches TRBD2 (6 bases). Trimming cost V 2 bases and J 0 bases, with 11 bases left between them. This CDR3 contains 16 residues. The germline V gene encodes CDR1 SNHLY and CDR2 FYNNEI. CDR3 DNA sequence: TGTGCCAGCAGTGAACGGGGGACGAGCTCCTACAATGAGCAGTTCTTC. The encoded protein is CASSERGTSSYNEQFF.

This chain uses TRBV30 with TRBJ2-3, with 13 bases aligning to TRBD2. The CDR3 runs 14 residues. The germline V gene encodes CDR1 GTSNPN and CDR2 SVGIG (reference sequence). The CDR3 DNA sequence: TGTGCGGCTGGACTAGCGGGGGTAACAGATACGCAGTATTTT. Amino acid sequence: CAAGLAGVTDTQYF.

This chain links TRBV19 with TRBJ2-5; 9 bases line up with TRBD1. The CDR3 sequence is 17 residues long. Germline CDR1 is LNHDA and CDR2 is SQIVND (reference sequence). With 4 bases clipped from V and 1 base from J, the junction kept 10 bases outside the gene matches. In nucleotides, the CDR3 is TGTGCCAGTAGTACCTGGACAGGGGCGGGGCTCCAAGAGACCCAGTACTTC. Translating gives CASSTWTGAGLQETQYF.

The chain couples TRBV5-6 to TRBJ2-1, with 8 positions matching TRBD2. Trimming took 2 bases from V and 2 from J; bases not matched to a gene: 3. The CDR3 has 15 residues. CDR1 and CDR2 (germline): SGHDT, YYEEEE. As DNA, the CDR3 is TGTGCCAGCAGCTTAGCGGGAGAACCCTACAATGAGCAGTTCTTC. Translation gives CASSLAGEPYNEQFF. The variable domain in full, completed from reference TRBV5-6 and TRBJ2-1, reads DAGVTQSPTHLIKTRGQQVTLRCSPKSGHDTVSWYQQALGQGPQFIFQYYEEEERQRGNFPDRFSGHQFPNYSSELNVNALLLGDSALYLCASSLAGEPYNEQFFGPGTRLTVL.

The rearrangement joins TRBV7-9 to TRBJ2-4; 8 nucleotides line up with TRBD2. The length of the CDR3 is 14 residues. V trimming: 1 base; J trimming: 7 bases; junction bases outside the gene matches: 3. Looked up from germline, CDR1 is SEHNR and CDR2 is FQNEAQ (reference sequence). CDR3 nucleotides: TGTGCCAGCAGCTTAGACGGGGGGGGGAACATTCAGTACTTC. Translating gives CASSLDGGGNIQYF.

The chain employs TRBV27 and TRBJ2-1; a weak D match, TRBD1 (5 bases). The CDR3 loop spans 13 amino acids. Germline V lookup: CDR1 MNHEY, CDR2 SMNVEV (reference sequence). V dropped 8 bases and J dropped 7 bases, with 15 bases sitting between them. Here the CDR3 reads CASSQRGRNEQFF. The CDR3 nucleotides are TGTGCCAGCTCCCAAAGGGGTAGGAATGAGCAGTTCTTC.

This sequence joins TRBV6-5 and TRBJ2-7, with TRBD2 matching 12 bases. Trimming took 6 bases from V and 5 from J; bases not matched to a gene: 5. The CDR3 extends over 14 amino acids. Germline CDR1 reads MNHEY; CDR2 reads SVGAGI. As DNA, the CDR3 is TGTGCCAGCAGCCCTAGCGGGAGGGTTAACGAGCAGTACTTC. Amino acids: CASSPSGRVNEQYF.

The chain is built from TRBV7-2 and TRBJ2-6; perhaps TRBD2 as D (5 bases). Germline CDR1 reads SGHTA; CDR2 reads FQGNSA. The CDR3 is made up of 16 amino acids. Trimming stripped 1 base from V and 0 bases from J, with 7 bases between. In DNA form, the CDR3 reads TGTGCCAGCAGCTTAGGGACTGTCTCTGGGGCCAACGTCCTGACTTTC. Amino acid sequence: CASSLGTVSGANVLTF.

The chain combines TRBV5-4 with TRBJ2-6, with TRBD2 matching over 11 bases. The CDR3 runs to 18 residues. J was trimmed by 0 bases and V by 4 bases; bases with no gene match: 6. Germline-derived CDR1 and CDR2 are SGHNT and YYREEE (reference sequence). In DNA, the CDR3 is TGTGCCAGCAGCCCATTACTAGCGGGGGCCTCTGGGGCCAACGTCCTGACTTTC. It encodes CASSPLLAGASGANVLTF.

This chain links TRBV28 with TRBJ2-2, with D possibly TRBD2 on 5 matching bases. V was pared by 8 bases and J by 0 bases, with 13 bases between. Germline-derived CDR1 and CDR2 are MDHEN and SYDVKM. The CDR3 covers 15 residues. CDR3 DNA sequence: TGTGCCAGCTATTCCGGGGTGTCGAACACCGGGGAGCTGTTTTTT. Protein sequence: CASYSGVSNTGELFF.

The chain joins TRBV5-1 to TRBJ2-6; tentative D call: TRBD1 (5 bases). The germline V gene encodes CDR1 SGHRS and CDR2 YFSETQ. V lost 2 bases, J lost 0 bases, and 6 bases lay in between. The CDR3 is made up of 15 amino acids. The CDR3 nucleotides are TGCGCCAGCAGCTTTACAGGCTCTGGGGCCAACGTCCTGACTTTC. It codes for CASSFTGSGANVLTF.

The V call is TRBV27, the J call TRBJ1-3, with 8 bases that match TRBD1. The V gene's germline CDR1 is MNHEY and CDR2 SMNVEV (reference sequence). This CDR3 is built from 21 residues. Germline trimming cut 0 bases from V and 0 bases from J; bases unmatched to any gene: 16. The CDR3 region is CASSLSHLDRGFQLSGNTIYF. CDR3 coding DNA: TGTGCCAGCAGTTTATCCCACCTCGACAGGGGTTTTCAACTCTCTGGAAACACCATATATTTT.

The chain links TRBV18 to TRBJ2-7, with D possibly being TRBD1 (5 bases). In germline, CDR1 is KGHSH, CDR2 LQKENI. This CDR3 spans 14 amino acids. V lost 2 bases to trimming and J lost 3 bases, with 11 bases between them. As DNA, the CDR3 is TGTGCCAGCTCACCAGGGGCGCCGCTCTACGAGCAGTACTTC. Translated, it gives CASSPGAPLYEQYF. The full variable domain, with the rest looked up from reference TRBV18 and TRBJ2-7, is NAGVMQNPRHLVRRRGQEARLRCSPMKGHSHVYWYRQLPEEGLKFMVYLQKENIIDESGMPKERFSAEFPKEGPSILRIQQVVRGDSAAYFCASSPGAPLYEQYFGPGTRLTVT.

The rearrangement links TRBV4-3 to TRBJ1-1; 9 bases line up with TRBD1. The CDR3 has 15 amino acids. CDR1 LGHNA and CDR2 YSLEER come from the germline V gene. V gave up 0 bases and J gave up 5 bases; unmatched junction bases: 4. The CDR3 DNA reads as TGCGCCAGCAGCCAAGATCAGGACAGGGGAACTGAAGCTTTCTTT. Translating it yields CASSQDQDRGTEAFF.

J is TRBJ2-2 and V is TRBV7-3, with TRBD2 as a possible D gene (8 bases). The V gene lost 5 bases and the J gene lost 6 bases, with 19 bases spanning the gap. In germline, CDR1 is SGHTA, CDR2 FQGTGA. The CDR3 contains 16 residues. CDR3: CASSPGRGGTAGELFF. CDR3 bases: TGTGCCAGCAGCCCGGGACGGGGGGGGACAGCCGGGGAGCTGTTTTTT. The full variable domain, its missing parts supplied by reference TRBV7-3 and TRBJ2-2, is GAGVSQTPSNKVTEKGKYVELRCDPISGHTALYWYRQSLGQGPEFLIYFQGTGAADDSGLPNDRFFAVRPEGSVSTLKIQRTERGDSAVYLCASSPGRGGTAGELFFGEGSRLTVL.

This clone was seen once. The chain is built from TRBV7-8 and TRBJ2-7; 8 bases agree with TRBD1. The CDR3 is 17 amino acids. V lost 3 bases, J lost 7 bases, and 17 bases stayed unmatched. Germline assignment: CDR1 SGHVS and CDR2 FQNEAQ. In DNA form, the CDR3 reads TGTGCCAGCAGCTTGCCTCATTTGGCAGGGGGCGGACAAGAGCAGTACTTC. Encoded protein: CASSLPHLAGGGQEQYF.